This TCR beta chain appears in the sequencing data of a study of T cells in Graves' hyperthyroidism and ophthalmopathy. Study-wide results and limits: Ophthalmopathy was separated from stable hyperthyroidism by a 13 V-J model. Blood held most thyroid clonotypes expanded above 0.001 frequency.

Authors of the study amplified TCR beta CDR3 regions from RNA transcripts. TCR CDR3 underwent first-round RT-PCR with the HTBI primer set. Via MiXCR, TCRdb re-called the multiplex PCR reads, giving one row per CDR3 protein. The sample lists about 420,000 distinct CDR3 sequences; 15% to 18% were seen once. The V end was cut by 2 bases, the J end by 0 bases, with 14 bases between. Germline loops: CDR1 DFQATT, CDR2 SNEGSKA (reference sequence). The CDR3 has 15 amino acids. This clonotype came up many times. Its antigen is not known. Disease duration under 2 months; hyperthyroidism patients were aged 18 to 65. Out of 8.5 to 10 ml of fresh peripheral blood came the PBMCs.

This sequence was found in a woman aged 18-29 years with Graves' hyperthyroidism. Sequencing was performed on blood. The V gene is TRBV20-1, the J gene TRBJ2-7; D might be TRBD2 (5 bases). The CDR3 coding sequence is TGCAGTGCTAGACCCCCCGAGCGGAACTCCTACGAGCAGTACTTC. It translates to CSARPPERNSYEQYF.